The rows below give T cell receptor beta chains drawn from one sample of a study of regulatory and conventional T cells in RAG deficiency. The data were produced by immunoSEQ multiplex PCR, yet TCRdb's version contains in-frame clones alone and is incomplete. The sample shows 30,000 to 35,000 clones, 60% to 85% of them seen only once. In addition, the sample was reused for a study of regulatory T cells.

The sequencing sample was made of CD4+ effector T cells sorted from blood. The receptors were sampled from a human donor in good health. CDR3s include the opening cysteine and the closing phenylalanine or tryptophan. The D gene is left open where the match is weak. Clone sizes are given selectively: once, few, many, or a class where the clone is expanded.

>TRBD1|TRBV5-1|TRBJ2-7|NA
TGCGCCAGCAGCTACCTCACAGGGGGCTCCTACGAGCAGTACTTC
CASSYLTGGSYEQYF
>NA|TRBV6-5|TRBJ1-2|NA
TGTGCCAGCAGCCACAGGGATCGAGGTCGGTATGGCTACACCTTC
CASSHRDRGRYGYTF
>TRBD2|TRBV28|TRBJ2-7|NA
TGTGCCAGCGCCCTAGCGGGGGGCAGCAACGAGCAGTACTTC
CASALAGGSNEQYF
>NA|TRBV6-5|TRBJ2-3|NA
TGTGCCAGCAGTTACGGGCTAGGCACAGATACGCAGTATTTT
CASSYGLGTDTQYF
>NA|TRBV25-1|TRBJ2-7|few
TGTGCCGTACAGGGTTTCGGCGGGAACGAGCAGTACTTC
CAVQGFGGNEQYF
>NA|TRBV9|TRBJ1-2|NA
TGTGCCAGCAGCGTGGGGTGGGGGTATGGCTACACCTTC
CASSVGWGYGYTF
>NA|TRBV19|TRBJ2-3|NA
TGTGCCAGTAGTCCCAGGGGTCCAGATACGCAGTATTTT
CASSPRGPDTQYF
>TRBD2|TRBV30|TRBJ2-5|once
TGTGCCTGGAGTTTTGGACTAGCGGGGGGCTCGGGAGAGACCCAGTACTTC
CAWSFGLAGGSGETQYF
>NA|TRBV29-1|TRBJ2-3|NA
TGCAGCGTTGAAAGGCGCCTAAGCACAGATACGCAGTATTTT
CSVERRLSTDTQYF
>TRBD2|TRBV11-2|TRBJ2-5|NA
TGTGCCAGCAGCTCCACTAGCGGGGGGTTGGAGACCCAGTACTTC
CASSSTSGGLETQYF
>NA|TRBV2|TRBJ1-1|NA
TGTGCCAGCAGTGAAAGGGAAGGAGCTGAAGCTTTCTTT
CASSEREGAEAFF